Below, 25 T cell receptor beta chains from the same sample are listed, as sequenced in a study of blood T cell repertoires in COVID-19. Data came from immunoSEQ multiplex PCR; TCRdb stores just in-frame clones and leaves some out. The data hold approximately 160,000 clones, with around 90% observed a single time. Sequencing was done on a sample of peripheral blood. These receptors all stem from a man aged 55 to 70 with COVID-19, enrolled during active disease.

J is TRBJ2-1 and V is TRBV24-1; TRBD2 matches 8 bases. CDR1 is KGHDR, CDR2 SFDVKD, per germline. This CDR3 contains 14 residues. Trimming removed 7 bases from V and 8 bases from J; junction bases left unmatched: 9. This chain's CDR3 is CATRSTSGPDEQFF. As DNA, the CDR3 is TGTGCCACCAGGTCTACTAGCGGTCCGGATGAGCAGTTCTTC.

V gene TRBV5-5 combines with J gene TRBJ1-1, with D perhaps TRBD1 (6 bases). V dropped 0 bases and J dropped 1 base, with 10 bases sitting between them. The germline V gene has CDR1 SGHKS and CDR2 YYEKEE (reference sequence). The CDR3 length is 15 residues. CDR3 region: CASSLVDSQNTEAFF. For the CDR3, the DNA is TGTGCCAGCAGCTTGGTGGACAGTCAGAACACTGAAGCTTTCTTT.

This clone was seen only once. The V call is TRBV7-2, the J call TRBJ1-5; tentative D call: TRBD1 (6 bases). This CDR3 contains 17 residues. The ends were cut back, 2 bases at V and 1 base at J, with 15 bases in the middle. Germline V gives CDR1 SGHTA, CDR2 FQGNSA. CDR3 residues: CASSLMGYRDSNQPQHF. The DNA of the CDR3 is TGTGCCAGCAGCTTAATGGGATACAGGGACAGCAATCAGCCCCAGCATTTT.

The CDR3 sequence: CASRVGQGELFF. CDR3 DNA: TGTGCCAGCAGGGTGGGACAGGGGGAGCTGTTTTTT. The J gene is TRBJ2-2, the V gene TRBV6-5; TRBD1 agrees at 7 bases. Germline assignment: CDR1 MNHEY and CDR2 SVGAGI. The CDR3 spans 12 residues. The trim removed 6 bases at V and 8 bases at J, leaving 3 bases unmatched.

The CDR3 is CASSPTGGNQPQHF. In DNA form, the CDR3 reads TGTGCCAGCTCACCGACAGGGGGCAATCAGCCCCAGCATTTT. The chain links TRBV18 to TRBJ1-5; the match to TRBD1 covers 8 bases. Germline loops: CDR1 KGHSH, CDR2 LQKENI. The CDR3 extends over 14 amino acids. V gave up 3 bases and J gave up 2 bases; unmatched junction bases: 0.

The gene calls are TRBV7-2 and TRBJ2-7; 7 bases are a match to TRBD1. CDR3 length: 13 amino acids. The V gene's germline CDR1 is SGHTA and CDR2 FQGNSA. With V trimmed by 5 bases and J by 3 bases, 4 bases remained unmatched. CDR3 sequence (DNA): TGTGCCAGCAGCGCCGGGACAGTCTACGAGCAGTACTTC. Translating it yields CASSAGTVYEQYF.

This clone was counted between two and nine times. CDR3 region: CASSLGGLYEQYF. CDR3 DNA: TGTGCCAGCAGCTTAGGGGGCCTCTACGAGCAGTACTTC. V usage is TRBV5-4 and J usage is TRBJ2-7, with 7 bases matching TRBD1. Germline V gives CDR1 SGHNT, CDR2 YYREEE (reference sequence). The trim removed 2 bases at V and 3 bases at J, leaving 2 bases unmatched. This CDR3 region has 13 residues.

On this clone: The same CDR3 also results from other DNA sequences found in this sample. The chain employs TRBV5-8 and TRBJ1-5, with D perhaps matching TRBD1 (6 bases). Per the germline V gene, CDR1 is SGHTS and CDR2 is YDEGEE. V was shortened by 0 bases and J by 0 bases, with 7 bases between the two germline ends. The CDR3 loop spans 15 amino acids. The CDR3 DNA reads TGTGCCAGCAGCTTGGAGGGGGATAGCAATCAGCCCCAGCATTTT. Its translation is CASSLEGDSNQPQHF.

The chain has TRBV18 and TRBJ1-3, with a tentative D call TRBD1 (5 bases). Germline CDR1 is KGHSH and CDR2 is LQKENI. V was shortened by 1 base and J by 7 bases, with 11 bases between the two germline ends. The CDR3 has 14 residues. DNA for the CDR3: TGTGCCAGCTCACCACAAAGGGGCTCTAACACCATATATTTT. It encodes CASSPQRGSNTIYF.

This chain uses TRBV6-5 with TRBJ2-7; 9 positions match TRBD1. Trimming at V came to 7 bases and at J to 0 bases, leaving 7 bases not matched to a gene. Per germline, CDR1 MNHEY and CDR2 SVGAGI. The CDR3 is 15 residues long. The DNA of the CDR3 is TGTGCCAGCAAGGTGGAACAGGGGGCCTCCTACGAGCAGTACTTC. Residues: CASKVEQGASYEQYF.

The chain recombines TRBV18 with TRBJ2-6; TRBD2 is a possible D gene (6 bases). Germline loops: CDR1 KGHSH, CDR2 LQKENI. Trimming removed 4 bases at V and 0 bases at J, with 10 bases between. CDR3 length: 16 amino acids. This CDR3 reads CASSRPGGSGANVLTF. Written as DNA, the CDR3 is TGTGCCAGCTCACGACCCGGGGGCTCTGGGGCCAACGTCCTGACTTTC.

The chain has TRBV4-2 and TRBJ1-1, with D perhaps TRBD1 (5 bases). This CDR3 has 15 amino acids. V was shortened by 3 bases and J by 2 bases, with 13 bases between the two germline ends. The V gene's germline CDR1 is LGHNA and CDR2 YNFKEQ. This CDR3 reads CASSQYNDRNTEAFF. In DNA form, the CDR3 reads TGTGCCAGCAGCCAGTATAATGACAGAAACACTGAAGCTTTCTTT.

V is TRBV7-8 and J is TRBJ1-4, with D tentatively TRBD1 (6 bases). V was cut by 3 bases and J by 4 bases, with 12 bases left in between. This CDR3 is built from 15 residues. Germline CDR1 reads SGHVS; CDR2 reads FQNEAQ. CDR3: CASSFLQGFNEKLFF. As DNA, the CDR3 is TGTGCCAGCAGCTTCCTCCAGGGGTTTAATGAAAAACTGTTTTTT.

This clone was seen only once. This chain links TRBV5-3 with TRBJ1-1; no clear D gene. TRBV5-3 is an open reading frame whose function is uncertain. V lost 1 base and J 11 bases, leaving 21 bases between the germline ends. This CDR3 is built from 15 residues. CDR3 sequence: CARSLSGSSELWAFF. CDR3 sequence (DNA): TGTGCCAGAAGCTTGAGTGGCTCAAGCGAACTCTGGGCTTTCTTT.

The rearrangement joins TRBV6-6 to TRBJ2-7; D possibly corresponds to TRBD2 (6 bases). The V gene lost 10 bases and the J gene lost 0 bases, with 13 bases spanning the gap. Germline CDR1 is MNHNY and CDR2 is SVGAGI (reference sequence). The CDR3 covers 13 residues. CDR3 nucleotides: TGTGCCACCCGGGACTGGAGCTCCTACGAGCAGTACTTC. Translation gives CATRDWSSYEQYF.

The chain recombines TRBV18 with TRBJ2-5, with no clear D. Trimming removed 0 bases from V and 4 bases from J, with 9 bases in between. The CDR3 is 14 residues long. The germline CDR1 and CDR2 sequences are KGHSH and LQKENI. The CDR3 coding sequence is TGTGCCAGCTCACCACCGGCACGTACAGAGACCCAGTACTTC. It yields the protein CASSPPARTETQYF.

V gene TRBV14 combines with J gene TRBJ1-2; D unresolved. In germline, CDR1 is SGHDN, CDR2 FVKESK. The CDR3 is 13 amino acids. Trimming cost V 1 base and J 5 bases, with 8 bases left between them. The CDR3 loop reads CASSQGGVYGYTF. The CDR3 bases are TGTGCCAGCAGCCAAGGCGGGGTGTATGGCTACACCTTC.

The rearrangement joins TRBV27 to TRBJ1-4; no definite D call. Looked up from germline, CDR1 is MNHEY and CDR2 is SMNVEV (reference sequence). V was pared by 2 bases and J by 3 bases, with 10 bases between. The CDR3 extends over 15 amino acids. DNA for the CDR3: TGTGCCAGCAGTTTAGGTTTGACATCTAATGAAAAACTGTTTTTT. This sequence encodes CASSLGLTSNEKLFF.

This clone has only a few counts. The V call is TRBV19, the J call TRBJ1-3; D call uncertain. The V end lost 5 bases, the J end lost 0 bases, and 8 bases lay between the germline ends. The CDR3 covers 14 residues. CDR1 and CDR2 from the germline V gene are LNHDA and SQIVND (reference sequence). CDR3 protein: CASSRDYSGNTIYF. The CDR3, as DNA: TGTGCCAGTAGTCGAGACTACTCTGGAAACACCATATATTTT.

The rearrangement links TRBV5-1 to TRBJ1-2; D is unresolved. Trimming removed 2 bases from V and 0 bases from J, with 8 bases in between. The CDR3 is 14 residues long. Germline V gene lookup returns CDR1 SGHRS and CDR2 YFSETQ. The CDR3 sequence is CASSLLTTNYGYTF. The CDR3 coding sequence is TGCGCCAGCAGCTTATTGACAACTAACTATGGCTACACCTTC.

This clone was picked up one time. This chain uses TRBV3-1 (or the pseudogene TRBV3-2) with TRBJ2-1; no clear D. Germline CDR1 and CDR2: LGHDT and YNNKEL (reference sequence). The CDR3 is made up of 14 amino acids. The V end lost 1 base, the J end lost 6 bases, and 10 bases lay between the germline ends. The CDR3 DNA sequence: TGTGCCAGCAGCCAAGTGGGCAGCCGCAATGAGCAGTTCTTC. Its translation is CASSQVGSRNEQFF.

The J gene is TRBJ1-1, the V gene TRBV24-1; 10 bases align to TRBD1. CDR1 and CDR2 from the germline V gene are KGHDR and SFDVKD. V shed 6 bases and J 8 bases; nucleotides not matched to a gene: 5. This CDR3 has 13 residues. CDR3 bases: TGTGCCACCAGTCCGGGACAGGGGCCCGAAGCTTTCTTT. This encodes CATSPGQGPEAFF.

This clone has only a few counts. The chain couples TRBV5-4 to TRBJ1-2, with D unresolved. The CDR3 has 12 amino acids. Germline assignment: CDR1 SGHNT and CDR2 YYREEE (reference sequence). V lost 0 bases and J lost 4, with 4 bases in between. The CDR3 nucleotides read TGTGCCAGCAGCTTGGGCAGCTATGGCTACACCTTC. Translation gives CASSLGSYGYTF.

Note on this clone: Other DNA sequences from this sample encode an identical CDR3 as well. The rearrangement links TRBV6-2 or TRBV6-3 to TRBJ2-6; no clear D. This CDR3 has 15 amino acids. Trimming removed 6 bases from V and 0 bases from J, with 9 bases in between. Germline V gives CDR1 MNHEY, CDR2 SVGEGT. This CDR3 is CASSRPGSGANVLTF. CDR3 coding DNA: TGTGCCAGCAGCCGCCCGGGCTCTGGGGCCAACGTCCTGACTTTC.

This clone was observed a few times. V is TRBV19 and J is TRBJ2-1, with D perhaps TRBD1 (5 bases). The germline CDR1 and CDR2 sequences are LNHDA and SQIVND (reference sequence). V lost 4 bases, J lost 3 bases, and 16 bases lay in between. CDR3 length: 16 residues. The DNA of the CDR3 is TGTGCCAGTAGTAGCCCTCCAGGGCGCCTCTACAATGAGCAGTTCTTC. It encodes CASSSPPGRLYNEQFF.